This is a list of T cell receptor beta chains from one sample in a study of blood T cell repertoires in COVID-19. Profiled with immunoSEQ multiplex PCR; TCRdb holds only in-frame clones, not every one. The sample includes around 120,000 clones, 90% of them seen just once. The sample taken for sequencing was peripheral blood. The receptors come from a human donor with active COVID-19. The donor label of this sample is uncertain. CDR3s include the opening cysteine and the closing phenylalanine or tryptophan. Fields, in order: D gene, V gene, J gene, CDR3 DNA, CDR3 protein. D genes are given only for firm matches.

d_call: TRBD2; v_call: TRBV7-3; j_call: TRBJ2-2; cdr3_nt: TGTGCCAGCAGCTTAACCGGTGCGGGGGGGCGACGAACGTCGAACACCGGGGAGCTGTTTTTT; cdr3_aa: CASSLTGAGGRRTSNTGELFF
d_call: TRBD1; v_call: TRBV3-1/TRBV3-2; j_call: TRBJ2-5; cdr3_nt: TGTGCCAGCAGCCCCTCGGGACAGTACCAAGAGACCCAGTACTTC; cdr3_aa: CASSPSGQYQETQYF
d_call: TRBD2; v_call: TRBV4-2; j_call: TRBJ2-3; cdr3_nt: TGTGCCAGCAGCCAGAAAGCGGGGGACACAGATACGCAGTATTTT; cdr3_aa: CASSQKAGDTDTQYF
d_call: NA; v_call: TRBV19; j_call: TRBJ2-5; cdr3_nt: TGTGCCAGTAGTGCCCTACAGGGCTATCAAGAGACCCAGTACTTC; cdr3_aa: CASSALQGYQETQYF
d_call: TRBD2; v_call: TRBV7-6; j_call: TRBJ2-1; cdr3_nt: TGTGCCAGCAGCCGCTTACTAGCGGGGGGGGCGAACTACAATGAGCAGTTCTTC; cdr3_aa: CASSRLLAGGANYNEQFF
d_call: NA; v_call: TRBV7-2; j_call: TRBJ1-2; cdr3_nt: TGTGCCAGCAGCCCCGCCGGGAATGACTATGGCTACACCTTC; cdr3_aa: CASSPAGNDYGYTF
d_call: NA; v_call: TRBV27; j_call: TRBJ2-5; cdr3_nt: TGTGCCAGCAGTCCAAAGGCCGGGACTCCGGCGGGGACCCAGTACTTC; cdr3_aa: CASSPKAGTPAGTQYF
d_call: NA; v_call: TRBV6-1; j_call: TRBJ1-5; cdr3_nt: TGTGCCAGCAGTGCCCCCCCCGCATCAGTGCAGGGGAGCAATCAGCCCCAGCATTTT; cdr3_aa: CASSAPPASVQGSNQPQHF
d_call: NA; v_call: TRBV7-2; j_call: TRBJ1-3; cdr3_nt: TGTGCCAGCAGCTTAGGCGCAGGAACGGGAAACACCATATATTTT; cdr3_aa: CASSLGAGTGNTIYF
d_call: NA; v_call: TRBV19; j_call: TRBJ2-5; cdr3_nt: TGTGCCAGTAGTACAAGACAGAAAGAGACCCAGTACTTC; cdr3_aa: CASSTRQKETQYF
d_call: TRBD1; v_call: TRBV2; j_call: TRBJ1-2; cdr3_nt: TGTGCCAGCATCCATACAGGGGGCGTCGGCTATGGCTACACCTTC; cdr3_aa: CASIHTGGVGYGYTF
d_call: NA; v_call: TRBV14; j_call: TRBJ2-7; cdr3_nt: TGTGCCAGCAGCCAAGACTCCGGAATAGGGAGTCCCTACGAGCAGTACTTC; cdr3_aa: CASSQDSGIGSPYEQYF
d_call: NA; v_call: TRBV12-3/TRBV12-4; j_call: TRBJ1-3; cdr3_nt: TGTGCCAGCAGTTTTGGAGTTGGGAACACCATATATTTT; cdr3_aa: CASSFGVGNTIYF
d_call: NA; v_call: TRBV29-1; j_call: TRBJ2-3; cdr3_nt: TGCAGCGTTGTAGGGGGGGGCAGGGTATCAGATACGCAGTATTTT; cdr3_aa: CSVVGGGRVSDTQYF
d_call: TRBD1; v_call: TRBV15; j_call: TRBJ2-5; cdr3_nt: TGTGCCACCAGCAGAGATTTCAGGGGGGAGACCCAGTACTTC; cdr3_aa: CATSRDFRGETQYF
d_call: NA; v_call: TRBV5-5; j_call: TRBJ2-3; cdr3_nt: TGTGCCAGCAGCCTAGACTATTATACGCAGTATTTT; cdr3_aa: CASSLDYYTQYF